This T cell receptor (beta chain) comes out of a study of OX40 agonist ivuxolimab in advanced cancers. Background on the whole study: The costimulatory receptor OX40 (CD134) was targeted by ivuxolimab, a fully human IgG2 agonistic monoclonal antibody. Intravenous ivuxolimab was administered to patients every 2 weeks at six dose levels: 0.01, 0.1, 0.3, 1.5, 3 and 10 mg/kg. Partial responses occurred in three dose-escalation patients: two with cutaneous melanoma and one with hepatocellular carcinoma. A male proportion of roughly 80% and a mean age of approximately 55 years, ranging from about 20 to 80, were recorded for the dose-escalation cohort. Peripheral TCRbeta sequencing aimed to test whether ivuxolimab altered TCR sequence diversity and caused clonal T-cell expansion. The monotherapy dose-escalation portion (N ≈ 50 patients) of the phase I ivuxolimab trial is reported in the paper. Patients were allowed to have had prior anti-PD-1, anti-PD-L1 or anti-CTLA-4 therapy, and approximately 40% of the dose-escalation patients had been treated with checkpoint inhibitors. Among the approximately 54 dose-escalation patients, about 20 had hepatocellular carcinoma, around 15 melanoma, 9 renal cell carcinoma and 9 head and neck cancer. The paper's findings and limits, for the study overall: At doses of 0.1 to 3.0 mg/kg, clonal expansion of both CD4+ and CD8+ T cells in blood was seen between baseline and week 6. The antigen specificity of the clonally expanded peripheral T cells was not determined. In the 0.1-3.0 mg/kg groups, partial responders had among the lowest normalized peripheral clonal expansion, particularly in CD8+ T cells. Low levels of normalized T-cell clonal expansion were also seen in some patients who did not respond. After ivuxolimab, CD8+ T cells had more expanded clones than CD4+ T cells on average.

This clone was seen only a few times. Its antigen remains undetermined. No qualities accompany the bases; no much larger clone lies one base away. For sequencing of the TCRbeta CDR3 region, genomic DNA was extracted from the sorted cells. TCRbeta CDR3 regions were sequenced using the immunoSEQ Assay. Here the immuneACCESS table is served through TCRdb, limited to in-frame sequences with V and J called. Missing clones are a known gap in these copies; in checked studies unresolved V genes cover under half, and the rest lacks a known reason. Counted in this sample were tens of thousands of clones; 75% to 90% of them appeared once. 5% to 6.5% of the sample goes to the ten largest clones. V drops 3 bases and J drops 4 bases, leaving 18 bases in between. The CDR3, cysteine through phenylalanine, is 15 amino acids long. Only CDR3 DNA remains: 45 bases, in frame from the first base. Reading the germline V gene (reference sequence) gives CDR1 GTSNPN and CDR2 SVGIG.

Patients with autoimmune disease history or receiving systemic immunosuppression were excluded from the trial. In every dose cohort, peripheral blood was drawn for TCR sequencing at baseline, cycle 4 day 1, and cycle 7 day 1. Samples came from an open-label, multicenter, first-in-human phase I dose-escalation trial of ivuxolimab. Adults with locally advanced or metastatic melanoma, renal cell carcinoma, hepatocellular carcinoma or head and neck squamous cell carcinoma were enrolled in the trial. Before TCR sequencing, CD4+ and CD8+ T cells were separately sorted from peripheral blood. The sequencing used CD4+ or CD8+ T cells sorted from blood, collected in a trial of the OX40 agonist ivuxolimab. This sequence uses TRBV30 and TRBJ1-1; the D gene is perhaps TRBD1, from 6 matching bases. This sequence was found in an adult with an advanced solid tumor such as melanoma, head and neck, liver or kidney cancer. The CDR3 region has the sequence CAWRTRGGKGTEAFF. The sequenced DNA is TGTGCCTGGAGAACTAGGGGGGGTAAGGGCACTGAAGCTTTCTTT. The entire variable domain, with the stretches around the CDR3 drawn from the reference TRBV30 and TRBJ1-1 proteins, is SQTIHQWPATLVQPVGSPLSLECTVEGTSNPNLYWYRQAAGRGLQLLFYSVGIGQISSEVPQNLSASRPQDRQFILSSKKLLLSDSGFYLCAWRTRGGKGTEAFFGQGTRLTVV.